A single sample gave rise to the 26 T cell receptor beta chains below, sequenced in a study of T cell responses to AZD1222 COVID-19 vaccine (dated by TCRdb to the early 2020s). Per the publication, the time point label means: baseline before first vaccination. The library was produced with the immunoSEQ multiplex PCR assay. The source is immuneACCESS, and TCRdb retained only in-frame sequences with V and J called. Part of the clones is not carried over; for the studies checked, unresolved V genes explain less than half of this, and the remainder is unexplained. The table for this sample lists about 120,000 clones; about 88% of them were counted only once. The ten largest account for approximately 10% of the sample. The sample consisted of peripheral blood, taken on day 0 of AZD1222 vaccination. The receptors derive from an adult in good health.

V and J are TRBV2 and TRBJ1-5, with D possibly TRBD1 on 5 matching bases. From germline, CDR1 is SNHLY and CDR2 FYNNEI. Trimming pared 7 bases from V and 0 bases from J, leaving 10 bases between. The CDR3 is 14 residues long. CDR3 nucleotide sequence: TGTGCCAGCACCCCCGGGGGTAGCAATCAGCCCCAGCATTTT. Amino acids: CASTPGGSNQPQHF.

V is TRBV7-3 and J is TRBJ2-2, with D tentatively TRBD1 (6 bases). CDR3 length: 15 residues. Germline CDR1 reads SGHTA; CDR2 reads FQGTGA. Trimming cost V 5 bases and J 3 bases, with 13 bases left between them. The CDR3 region is CASSPRTDYTGELFF. CDR3 nucleotides: TGTGCCAGCAGCCCACGGACAGACTACACCGGGGAGCTGTTTTTT.

The chain uses TRBV5-4 and TRBJ2-7; D is possibly TRBD1 (6 bases). Germline loops: CDR1 SGHNT, CDR2 YYREEE (reference sequence). Trimming stripped 0 bases from V and 2 bases from J, with 6 bases between. CDR3 length: 13 amino acids. The CDR3 loop is CASSLDRAYEQYF. In DNA form, the CDR3 reads TGTGCCAGCAGCTTGGACAGGGCCTACGAGCAGTACTTC.

The chain has TRBV7-8 and TRBJ2-1; D may be TRBD2 (6 bases). The CDR3 runs to 14 residues. V was cut by 3 bases and J by 6 bases, with 12 bases left in between. Germline assignment: CDR1 SGHVS and CDR2 FQNEAQ. The CDR3 nucleotides read TGTGCCAGCAGCTTCGGGGGTTCATCCAATGAGCAGTTCTTC. Its translation is CASSFGGSSNEQFF.

The rearrangement uses TRBV11-2 and TRBJ1-1; D ambiguous. CDR3 length equals 15 residues. V was cut by 5 bases and J by 1 base, with 14 bases left in between. The germline gives CDR1 SGHAT, CDR2 FQNNGV. In DNA, the CDR3 is TGTGCCAGCAGCCGATTGCCATTGGGGAACACTGAAGCTTTCTTT. This sequence encodes CASSRLPLGNTEAFF.

The sample holds a few counts of this clone. The chain joins TRBV4-3 to TRBJ1-2; possibly TRBD1 for D (5 bases). The germline CDR1 and CDR2 sequences are LGHNA and YSLEER. This CDR3 is built from 15 residues. V lost 0 bases and J lost 4, with 12 bases in between. DNA for the CDR3: TGCGCCAGCAGCCAAGATTATGGAGGGACCTATGGCTACACCTTC. Translated, it gives CASSQDYGGTYGYTF.

This clone is medium-sized by share. This chain uses TRBV28 with TRBJ1-6; 7 bases are a match to TRBD1. The V gene end was trimmed by 5 bases and the J gene end by 7 bases; junction bases not matched to a gene: 5. Germline lookup yields CDR1 MDHEN and CDR2 SYDVKM. This CDR3 comprises 14 residues. In nucleotides, the CDR3 is TGTGCCAGCAGTGCCGACAGGGAAAATTCACCCCTCCACTTT. Its protein product is CASSADRENSPLHF.

The chain has TRBV13 and TRBJ2-7, with D perhaps matching TRBD1 or TRBD2 (6 bases each). The CDR3 length is 14 residues. V was cut by 7 bases and J by 5 bases, with 18 bases left in between. Looked up from germline, CDR1 is PRHDT and CDR2 is FYEKMQ (reference sequence). The CDR3 is CASTVEGGPHEQYF. CDR3 sequence (DNA): TGTGCCAGCACCGTAGAGGGGGGTCCGCACGAGCAGTACTTC.

The rearrangement uses TRBV5-1 and TRBJ2-2; D gene ambiguous. CDR3 length: 15 residues. The V and J ends lost 2 bases and 0 bases respectively, with 8 bases between them. Germline V gives CDR1 SGHRS, CDR2 YFSETQ. CDR3 DNA sequence: TGCGCCAGCAGCTTACCCCCCCCGAACACCGGGGAGCTGTTTTTT. It specifies CASSLPPPNTGELFF.

The chain uses TRBV16 and TRBJ2-7, with 9 nucleotides matching TRBD1. The ends lost 6 bases at V and 4 bases at J; junction bases unmatched: 7. The CDR3 totals 14 residues. Germline CDR1 and CDR2: KGHSY and FQNENV. CDR3 in amino acids: CASRPGTGTYEQYF. DNA for the CDR3: TGTGCCAGCAGACCCGGGACAGGGACTTACGAGCAGTACTTC.

The V and J genes are TRBV6-5 and TRBJ1-2; D call uncertain. This CDR3 spans 13 amino acids. In germline, CDR1 is MNHEY, CDR2 SVGAGI. Trimming shortened V by 0 bases and J by 14 bases, and 16 bases separated the two germline ends. CDR3 loop: CASSYSGIGRETF. In DNA, the CDR3 is TGTGCCAGCAGTTACTCGGGTATCGGGCGAGAAACCTTC.

V and J are TRBV7-9 and TRBJ2-2; D perhaps matches TRBD1 (5 bases). CDR1 and CDR2 (germline): SEHNR, FQNEAQ (reference sequence). The CDR3 covers 16 residues. Trimming cost V 4 bases and J 5 bases, with 17 bases left between them. The CDR3 DNA follows: TGTGCCAGCAGCTCCCGACCTGGGGCAGGGACCGGGGAGCTGTTTTTT. Its protein is CASSSRPGAGTGELFF.

This clone was seen a few times. The chain is built from TRBV30 and TRBJ1-1; D might be TRBD1 (6 bases). V lost 4 bases to trimming and J lost 10 bases, with 19 bases between them. Germline values: CDR1 GTSNPN, CDR2 SVGIG (reference sequence). The CDR3 runs to 13 residues. CDR3 amino acids: CAWMSGQRGVAFF. CDR3 sequence (DNA): TGTGCCTGGATGTCAGGACAGCGGGGGGTAGCTTTCTTT. Looking up the rest from reference TRBV30 and TRBJ1-1 gives the full variable domain: SQTIHQWPATLVQPVGSPLSLECTVEGTSNPNLYWYRQAAGRGLQLLFYSVGIGQISSEVPQNLSASRPQDRQFILSSKKLLLSDSGFYLCAWMSGQRGVAFFGQGTRLTVV.

V usage is TRBV11-2 and J usage is TRBJ1-3; a weak D match, TRBD1 (6 bases). This CDR3 comprises 15 residues. The germline V and J ends were trimmed by 3 bases and 11 bases, with 20 bases remaining between them. The V gene's germline CDR1 is SGHAT and CDR2 FQNNGV. The CDR3 DNA reads TGTGCCAGCAGCTTGGCCTTTGGGGGCCTACGAGCCATATATTTT. Protein: CASSLAFGGLRAIYF.

The chain joins TRBV6-5 to TRBJ2-7, with D hard to call. Between the trimmed V and J ends, which lost 0 bases and 0 bases, there was a span of 12 bases. CDR1 MNHEY and CDR2 SVGAGI come from the germline V gene. CDR3 length equals 16 residues. CDR3 sequence (DNA): TGTGCCAGCAGTTACTCTTTGGTCAGCAGCTCCTACGAGCAGTACTTC. Translation: CASSYSLVSSSYEQYF.

This chain links TRBV6-5 with TRBJ2-4; D is unresolved. Germline V gives CDR1 MNHEY, CDR2 SVGAGI. The CDR3 has 15 amino acids. Trimming removed 6 bases from V and 4 bases from J, with 16 bases in between. The DNA of the CDR3 is TGTGCCAGCAGGGACCCAGCAGATAGTAAAAACATTCAGTACTTC. The encoded protein is CASRDPADSKNIQYF.

This clone was observed a few times. The chain carries TRBV5-6 and TRBJ1-1, with D hard to call. This CDR3 is 13 amino acids long. Germline CDR1 and CDR2: SGHDT and YYEEEE. Between the trimmed V and J ends, which lost 0 bases and 7 bases, there was a span of 10 bases. The CDR3, as DNA: TGTGCCAGCAGCTTGGGTTCCATTGATGAAGCTTTCTTT. It yields the protein CASSLGSIDEAFF.

This clone appeared once. The CDR3 is CASSVDVVRNTEAFF. In DNA form, the CDR3 reads TGTGCCAGCAGCGTAGATGTGGTGAGGAACACTGAAGCTTTCTTT. The chain links TRBV9 to TRBJ1-1; unclear D gene. Germline assignment: CDR1 SGDLS and CDR2 YYNGEE. The CDR3 is 15 residues long. The V end was cut by 0 bases, the J end by 1 base, with 10 bases between.

This chain links TRBV24-1 with TRBJ2-1; weak D call: TRBD2 (6 bases). CDR1 KGHDR and CDR2 SFDVKD come from the germline V gene. V was pared by 4 bases and J by 8 bases, with 20 bases between. The CDR3 loop spans 16 amino acids. The DNA of the CDR3 is TGTGCCACCAGTGACCCGGGGACTCGAGGGATGGATGAGCAGTTCTTC. Translation gives CATSDPGTRGMDEQFF.

This sequence joins TRBV28 and TRBJ1-5; 9 bases are shared with TRBD1. The J segment lost 5 bases and the V segment lost 3 bases, leaving 8 bases of the junction unmatched. The CDR3 runs 16 residues. Germline CDR1 MDHEN, CDR2 SYDVKM. CDR3 in DNA: TGTGCCAGCAGTTTCTTGGGGACAGGGTCTTATCAGCCCCAGCATTTT. Its translation: CASSFLGTGSYQPQHF.

This chain joins TRBV27 and TRBJ2-7; D remains ambiguous. CDR1 is MNHEY and CDR2 is SMNVEV in the germline V gene (reference sequence). The CDR3 has 14 residues. With 3 bases removed from V and 0 bases from J, the gap between germline ends came to 9 bases. The CDR3 is CASSFGRSSYEQYF. The DNA for the CDR3 is TGTGCCAGCAGTTTTGGCAGGAGCTCCTACGAGCAGTACTTC.

The chain carries TRBV28 and TRBJ1-4; D gene ambiguous. Trimming pared 1 base from V and 8 bases from J, leaving 14 bases between. This CDR3 region has 15 residues. Germline CDR1 MDHEN, CDR2 SYDVKM. CDR3 in amino acids: CASSLSGAAVEKLFF. DNA for the CDR3: TGTGCCAGCAGTTTATCCGGTGCAGCTGTGGAAAAACTGTTTTTT.

The chain couples TRBV5-1 to TRBJ1-1, with D unclear. V was shortened by 6 bases and J by 1 base, with 10 bases between the two germline ends. CDR3 length: 13 amino acids. Germline assignment: CDR1 SGHRS and CDR2 YFSETQ. CDR3 nucleotides: TGCGCCAGCACAGAAACTACGAACACTGAAGCTTTCTTT. Its protein product is CASTETTNTEAFF.

As DNA, the CDR3 is TGTGCCTGGAGTTCGGGGCAGGGGAGCTCACCCCTCCACTTT. This sequence encodes CAWSSGQGSSPLHF. The rearrangement uses TRBV30 and TRBJ1-6; weak D call: TRBD1 (6 bases). Germline assignment: CDR1 GTSNPN and CDR2 SVGIG (reference sequence). Trimming left V 2 bases short and J 10 bases short, with 15 bases between. The length of the CDR3 is 14 residues. Filled out from reference TRBV30 and TRBJ1-6, the complete variable domain reads SQTIHQWPATLVQPVGSPLSLECTVEGTSNPNLYWYRQAAGRGLQLLFYSVGIGQISSEVPQNLSASRPQDRQFILSSKKLLLSDSGFYLCAWSSGQGSSPLHFGNGTRLTVT.

The V call is TRBV18, the J call TRBJ1-6, with 8 bases aligning to TRBD1. The CDR3 totals 15 residues. Germline V gene sequence: CDR1 KGHSH, CDR2 LQKENI. J lost 8 bases, V lost 3 bases, and 6 bases had no gene match. The DNA for the CDR3 is TGTGCCAGCTCACCGGACAGGGAGAGATATTCACCCCTCCACTTT. It encodes CASSPDRERYSPLHF.

This chain links TRBV7-2 with TRBJ2-3; D may correspond to TRBD1 or TRBD2 (5 bases each). The germline V gene has CDR1 SGHTA and CDR2 FQGNSA. The CDR3 totals 14 residues. Trimming removed 6 bases from V and 6 bases from J, with 16 bases in between. The CDR3 bases are TGTGCCAGCAGGAGGGGCTTACAGCTGGATACGCAGTATTTT. Protein sequence: CASRRGLQLDTQYF. Complete variable domain (other parts from reference TRBV7-2 and TRBJ2-3): GAGVSQSPSNKVTEKGKDVELRCDPISGHTALYWYRQSLGQGLEFLIYFQGNSAPDKSGLPSDRFSAERTGGSVSTLTIQRTQQEDSAVYLCASRRGLQLDTQYFGPGTRLTVL.